These T cell receptor beta chains were read from a single sample in a study of T cell changes during pregnancy in multiple sclerosis. Profiled with immunoSEQ multiplex PCR; TCRdb holds only in-frame clones, not every one. This sample carries about 46,000 clones, 93% of them seen once, and the ten largest clones take 3% to 4.5%. The sample here was CD8+ T cells from peripheral blood mononuclear cells, taken after pregnancy. The receptors derive from a female donor with multiple sclerosis, enrolled in a pregnancy study. Each CDR3 is given with its conserved first and last residue. Clone size is given for some rows only: seen once, a few or many times, or a class if the clone is expanded.

abundance	v_gene	j_gene	CDR3aa
once	TRBV7-9	TRBJ1-4	CASSSRDATNEKLFF
many	TRBV6-5	TRBJ2-2	CASSYFGTGELFF
-	TRBV5-1	TRBJ2-2	CASSADTSRTGELFF
once	TRBV30	TRBJ2-1	CAWSRLYNEQFF
-	TRBV7-9	TRBJ1-1	CASSPLTGSFTEAFF
-	TRBV7-9	TRBJ1-5	CASSLVGQGDQPQHF
once	TRBV12-5	TRBJ2-1	CASGFSGGEQFF
-	TRBV27	TRBJ2-1	CASSPGTSAYNEQFF
-	TRBV5-1	TRBJ2-1	CASSLGLAGGRNNEQFF
-	TRBV9	TRBJ2-3	CASSVDRGTDTQYF
-	TRBV4-3	TRBJ2-3	CASSQGERGPGDTQYF
-	TRBV4-1	TRBJ2-1	CASSQERGTRFYNEQFF
once	TRBV2	TRBJ2-3	CASSERTSGSTDTQYF
-	TRBV7-9	TRBJ2-1	CASRSTGESSYNEQFF
once	TRBV29-1	TRBJ2-2	CSVLDGNTGELFF
-	TRBV5-1	TRBJ2-7	CASSWRQGTYEQYF
-	TRBV27	TRBJ1-1	CASSLSIGGGNEAFF
-	TRBV10-3	TRBJ2-1	CAISEGTSGRNEQFF
-	TRBV7-2	TRBJ1-2	CASSLRQGYGYTF
-	TRBV19	TRBJ2-3	CATSVRDTQYF
-	TRBV2	TRBJ2-7	CASHRDSSYEQYF
-	TRBV9	TRBJ2-1	CASSVESTSYSSYNEQFF
-	TRBV4-2	TRBJ2-1	CASSQDRSGSYNEQFF
-	TRBV6-5	TRBJ2-1	CASSYRGSSYNEQFF
-	TRBV27	TRBJ2-1	CASSLTAGFNEQFF
-	TRBV29-1	TRBJ2-3	CSVPTSGARGTQYF
-	TRBV4-2	TRBJ1-1	CASSQVGGGRGTEAFF
-	TRBV2	TRBJ1-1	CASSEWTGGMNTEAFF
-	TRBV28	TRBJ2-3	CASNAGGGPDTQYF
medium-sized	TRBV9	TRBJ2-5	CASSVAYRGETQYF
once	TRBV9	TRBJ2-1	CASSPSGEDEQFF
-	TRBV5-1	TRBJ2-1	CASSLGLAGPYNEQFF
-	TRBV10-2	TRBJ1-5	CASSEGQGLSNQPQHF
-	TRBV27	TRBJ1-2	CASSLRTGPEPPSDYTF
once	TRBV6-1	TRBJ2-5	CASSELAGGQETQYF
-	TRBV9	TRBJ2-1	CASSPTGISSYNEQFF
-	TRBV29-1	TRBJ2-1	CSVGTSGSSEQFF
-	TRBV6-1	TRBJ2-7	CATPKSSGSSYEQYF
-	TRBV18	TRBJ1-5	CASSPREFSNQPQHF
-	TRBV7-6	TRBJ1-2	CASSPLSYGYTF
-	TRBV19	TRBJ2-3	CASSIMASGGAGTDTQYF
-	TRBV4-3	TRBJ1-1	CASSQGVSGPNTEAFF
-	TRBV27	TRBJ2-7	CASSLALGPSYEQYF
-	TRBV7-9	TRBJ2-7	CASSLNRGSYEQYF
-	TRBV7-2	TRBJ1-2	CASSQDRADGYTF